These 17 T cell receptor beta chains were all obtained from the same sample, sequenced in a study of cytotoxic CD8 clonotypes in ibrutinib-treated CLL. Some clones are missing from TCRdb's copy, which holds only in-frame ones; the method was immunoSEQ multiplex PCR. The sample includes about 76,000 clones, approximately 87% of them seen just once. The starting material was PBMCs, obtained after 24 months of ibrutinib treatment. These TCRs come from a human donor with chronic lymphocytic leukemia.

The chain is built from TRBV5-1 and TRBJ2-3; 9 bases line up with TRBD2. V gave up 4 bases and J gave up 3 bases; unmatched junction bases: 9. This CDR3 comprises 16 residues. Germline V gene data show CDR1 as SGHRS and CDR2 as YFSETQ. CDR3 in DNA: TGCGCCAGCAGCATGGGCGGGAGGGCCGATACAGATACGCAGTATTTT. This gives the protein CASSMGGRADTDTQYF. The whole variable domain, remainder taken from reference TRBV5-1 and TRBJ2-3, is KAGVTQTPRYLIKTRGQQVTLSCSPISGHRSVSWYQQTPGQGLQFLFEYFSETQRNKGNFPGRFSGRQFSNSRSEMNVSTLELGDSALYLCASSMGGRADTDTQYFGPGTRLTVL.

The rearrangement links TRBV6-1 to TRBJ1-2; D may be TRBD1 (6 bases). V was clipped by 1 base and J by 4 bases, with 22 bases between them. CDR1 MNHNS and CDR2 SASEGT come from the germline V gene. The CDR3 length is 18 residues. The CDR3 DNA reads as TGTGCCAGCAGTGAAGAGTTTTTGGCAGGGGCCACGACCTATGGCTACACCTTC. This codes for CASSEEFLAGATTYGYTF.

The chain employs TRBV6-5 and TRBJ2-3; D remains ambiguous. The CDR3 covers 15 residues. Germline-derived CDR1 and CDR2 are MNHEY and SVGAGI. The V end lost 0 bases, the J end lost 3 bases, and 10 bases lay between the germline ends. The CDR3 loop reads CASSYSGLRTDTQYF. The DNA of the CDR3 is TGTGCCAGCAGTTACTCTGGCCTTAGAACAGATACGCAGTATTTT.

This clone was detected only a few times. Other nucleotide sequences from this sample produce the same CDR3. The chain uses TRBV19 and TRBJ1-1; a possible D gene is TRBD1 (6 bases). The length of the CDR3 is 14 residues. Germline loops: CDR1 LNHDA, CDR2 SQIVND (reference sequence). Trimming removed 3 bases from V and 3 bases from J, with 11 bases in between. CDR3 nucleotides: TGTGCCAGTAGTATTTGGGGGCTGGACACTGAAGCTTTCTTT. Its protein is CASSIWGLDTEAFF.

J is TRBJ1-2 and V is TRBV10-3, with no clear D. This CDR3 has 12 amino acids. Germline assignment: CDR1 ENHRY and CDR2 SYGVKD. Trimming left V 2 bases short and J 4 bases short, with 5 bases between. CDR3 DNA sequence: TGTGCCATCAGTGAGGAGTCCTATGGCTACACCTTC. Encoded protein: CAISEESYGYTF.

The V gene is TRBV10-1, the J gene TRBJ2-3; 7 nucleotides align to TRBD1. The V segment lost 9 bases and the J segment 0 bases; nucleotides outside the gene matches: 6. The CDR3 is 14 amino acids. Germline lookup yields CDR1 WNHNN and CDR2 SYGVQD (reference sequence). As DNA, the CDR3 is TGCGCCAGTAGCCGGGACAGCAGCACAGATACGCAGTATTTT. As protein: CASSRDSSTDTQYF.

This clone showed up just a few times. The chain has TRBV20-1 and TRBJ1-5; unclear D gene. The germline gives CDR1 DFQATT, CDR2 SNEGSKA (reference sequence). This CDR3 comprises 11 residues. The V gene lost 5 bases and the J gene lost 9 bases, with 11 bases spanning the gap. The CDR3 region is CSAESDGPQHF. The CDR3 nucleotides read TGCAGTGCTGAATCAGATGGGCCCCAGCATTTT.

The chain joins TRBV7-9 to TRBJ1-2; TRBD1 matches at 11 bases. This CDR3 spans 15 amino acids. V was clipped by 7 bases and J by 2 bases; unmatched bases: 6. CDR1 is SEHNR, CDR2 FQNEAQ, per germline (reference sequence). The CDR3 sequence: CASTTGTGGNYGYTF. The CDR3 nucleotides read TGTGCCAGCACCACAGGGACAGGGGGAAACTATGGCTACACCTTC.

This clone was observed a single time. The rearrangement uses TRBV11-2 and TRBJ1-2, with D possibly matching TRBD1 (6 bases). The germline CDR1 and CDR2 sequences are SGHAT and FQNNGV. V was trimmed by 6 bases and J by 0 bases, leaving 17 bases between them. This CDR3 region has 16 residues. The CDR3 loop is CASSSPRTAANYGYTF. The CDR3 nucleotides are TGTGCCAGCAGTTCCCCCCGGACAGCCGCTAACTATGGCTACACCTTC.

This sequence joins TRBV30 and TRBJ2-7; 7 bases line up with TRBD2. The CDR3 is 14 residues long. Germline CDR1 is GTSNPN and CDR2 is SVGIG (reference sequence). The junction had 4 bases not matched to a gene; V was cut back by 0 bases and J by 2 bases. CDR3 coding DNA: TGTGCCTGGAGTGTACCTAGCGGAACCTACGAGCAGTACTTC. Its translation is CAWSVPSGTYEQYF.

The chain links TRBV19 to TRBJ2-7, with 7 bases lining up with TRBD1. V shed 4 bases, J shed 6 bases, and the junction held 6 bases outside the gene matches. CDR3 length equals 13 residues. The V gene's germline CDR1 is LNHDA and CDR2 SQIVND (reference sequence). The CDR3 nucleotides are TGTGCCAGTAGTACCCGACAGGGCTCCGAGCAGTACTTC. Its protein is CASSTRQGSEQYF.

Note on this clone: One end of the junction varies from germline; a read error may be responsible. The chain employs TRBV7-9 and TRBJ2-7; possibly TRBD1 or TRBD2 for D (6 bases each). The length of the CDR3 is 9 residues. CDR1 is SEHNR, CDR2 FQNEAQ, per germline (reference sequence). Here the CDR3 reads CASTTGAPF. CDR3 nucleotide sequence: TGTGCCAGCACCACGGGGGCCCCCTTC.

This clone came up once. The chain has TRBV5-5 and TRBJ2-1; D is ambiguous. With 0 bases removed from V and 6 bases from J, the gap between germline ends came to 10 bases. Germline V lookup: CDR1 SGHKS, CDR2 YYEKEE (reference sequence). The CDR3 covers 14 residues. The CDR3 nucleotides are TGTGCCAGCAGCTTGGTAGGTTTTGGCAATGAGCAGTTCTTC. Protein product: CASSLVGFGNEQFF.

The CDR3 coding sequence is TGCGCCAGCAGCTTGGTCAGCGACACAGATACGCAGTATTTT. Translating it yields CASSLVSDTDTQYF. The chain links TRBV5-1 to TRBJ2-3; no reliable D call. Germline CDR1 and CDR2: SGHRS and YFSETQ. V was cut by 0 bases and J by 2 bases, with 7 bases left in between. There are 14 residues in the CDR3.

CDR3 region: CASSLTGQGAGYTF. The CDR3 DNA sequence: TGCGCCAGCAGCCTAACGGGACAGGGCGCCGGCTACACCTTC. The rearrangement uses TRBV5-1 and TRBJ1-2; 9 bases map to TRBD1. V was pared by 4 bases and J by 8 bases, with 9 bases of the junction left unmatched. CDR1 is SGHRS and CDR2 is YFSETQ in the germline V gene. The CDR3 contains 14 residues.

The genes are TRBV7-3 and TRBJ2-1, with 9 bases aligning to TRBD2. V lost 5 bases to trimming and J lost 4 bases; unmatched junction nucleotides: 6. CDR3 length: 15 amino acids. CDR1 and CDR2 from the germline V gene are SGHTA and FQGTGA. The CDR3 spells CASSQELAGYNEQFF. Written as DNA, the CDR3 is TGTGCCAGCAGCCAGGAGCTAGCGGGATACAATGAGCAGTTCTTC.

The genes are TRBV5-4 and TRBJ2-1; no definite D call. Trimming cost V 0 bases and J 3 bases, with 10 bases left between them. CDR3 size: 15 residues. The germline CDR1 and CDR2 sequences are SGHNT and YYREEE (reference sequence). The CDR3 sequence: CASSLAADVYNEQFF. The CDR3 DNA sequence: TGTGCCAGCAGCTTGGCCGCGGACGTCTACAATGAGCAGTTCTTC.